The 28 T cell receptor beta chains below all came from one sample that was sequenced in a study of Ad26.COV2.S vaccination and SARS-CoV-2 variants. Treatment defined: around 19 received Ad26.COV2.S at low or high dose, single or two shots; about 5 received placebo; per-sample allocation not given. Sampling occurred on day 63 after the first vaccine or placebo injection. Generated by immunoSEQ multiplex PCR, the TCRdb table keeps only in-frame clones and is missing some. The table lists 200,000 to 250,000 clones, approximately 87% of them singletons. Sample: peripheral blood, taken in a trial of Ad26.COV2.S vaccine versus placebo. The receptors stem from a person between 18 and 65 years old who received the Ad26.COV2.S COVID-19 vaccine or a placebo.

This sequence joins TRBV15 and TRBJ2-1, with 8 bases identical to TRBD2. V lost 3 bases and J lost 4; bases outside the gene matches: 5. Per the germline V gene, CDR1 is LNHNV and CDR2 is YYDKDF (reference sequence). This CDR3 region has 15 residues. Here the CDR3 reads CATSRGLGVYNEQFF. CDR3 in DNA: TGTGCCACCAGCAGGGGACTAGGAGTATACAATGAGCAGTTCTTC.

The chain employs TRBV5-1 and TRBJ1-4, with D tentatively TRBD1 (5 bases). Trimming pared 2 bases from V and 8 bases from J, leaving 16 bases between. This CDR3 has 15 amino acids. The germline gives CDR1 SGHRS, CDR2 YFSETQ. The DNA of the CDR3 is TGCGCCAGCAGCTTCGGGCCCACAGAGGGGGAAAAACTGTTTTTT. As protein: CASSFGPTEGEKLFF.

J is TRBJ2-7 and V is TRBV7-2; 9 nucleotides align to TRBD1. The germline CDR1 and CDR2 sequences are SGHTA and FQGNSA. The CDR3 spans 12 residues. Trimming took 6 bases from V and 10 from J; bases not matched to a gene: 7. The CDR3 here is CASSRDRVEQYF. CDR3 sequence (DNA): TGTGCCAGCAGTCGGGACAGGGTGGAACAGTACTTC. Based on the CDR3 plus reference TRBV7-2 and TRBJ2-7, the full variable domain is GAGVSQSPSNKVTEKGKDVELRCDPISGHTALYWYRQSLGQGLEFLIYFQGNSAPDKSGLPSDRFSAERTGGSVSTLTIQRTQQEDSAVYLCASSRDRVEQYFGPGTRLTVT.

This clone came up once. The chain employs TRBV18 and TRBJ2-3; D remains unclear. Trimming removed 2 bases from V and 4 bases from J, with 13 bases in between. Germline loops: CDR1 KGHSH, CDR2 LQKENI. The CDR3 runs to 15 residues. The CDR3 loop is CASSPGTRSADTQYF. CDR3 DNA sequence: TGTGCCAGCTCACCAGGAACAAGATCGGCAGATACGCAGTATTTT. The full variable domain, in which reference TRBV18 and TRBJ2-3 provide the parts outside the CDR3, is NAGVMQNPRHLVRRRGQEARLRCSPMKGHSHVYWYRQLPEEGLKFMVYLQKENIIDESGMPKERFSAEFPKEGPSILRIQQVVRGDSAAYFCASSPGTRSADTQYFGPGTRLTVL.

The V and J genes are TRBV7-9 and TRBJ1-2; tentatively, D is TRBD1 (6 bases). CDR1 SEHNR and CDR2 FQNEAQ come from the germline V gene (reference sequence). Deletions cut 5 bases from V and 3 bases from J, with 16 bases between. This CDR3 has 15 amino acids. The CDR3 is CASSLSGGQHYGYTF. CDR3 DNA: TGTGCCAGCAGCCTATCTGGGGGGCAACACTATGGCTACACCTTC.

The genes are TRBV11-2 and TRBJ2-7, with D perhaps being TRBD1 or TRBD2 (5 bases each). CDR1 is SGHAT, CDR2 FQNNGV, per germline. This CDR3 region has 13 residues. V was trimmed by 3 bases and J by 6 bases, leaving 12 bases between them. CDR3 loop: CASSFGALGEQYF. The DNA for the CDR3 is TGTGCCAGCAGCTTCGGGGCCTTAGGCGAGCAGTACTTC.

This clone was detected only once. The rearrangement joins TRBV7-9 to TRBJ2-7; possibly TRBD2 for D (5 bases). With 5 bases removed from V and 5 bases from J, the gap between germline ends came to 16 bases. Germline CDR1 SEHNR, CDR2 FQNEAQ (reference sequence). The length of the CDR3 is 14 residues. In DNA form, the CDR3 reads TGTGCCAGCAGCCCTCGGTCGGGGTGGCACGAGCAGTACTTC. Amino acids: CASSPRSGWHEQYF.

The table lists this clone with a few counts. This rearrangement joins TRBV3-1 (or the pseudogene TRBV3-2) to TRBJ1-3; a weak D match, TRBD1 (6 bases). Trimming shortened V by 6 bases and J by 0 bases, and 9 bases separated the two germline ends. The CDR3 has 14 amino acids. Looked up from germline, CDR1 is LGHDT and CDR2 is YNNKEL (reference sequence). DNA of the CDR3: TGTGCCAGCAGATCGGACAGCTCTGGAAACACCATATATTTT. Residues: CASRSDSSGNTIYF.

The chain is built from TRBV6-5 and TRBJ1-5, with 7 bases aligning to TRBD1. CDR3 length equals 13 residues. Germline V gene data show CDR1 as MNHEY and CDR2 as SVGAGI. The trim removed 4 bases at V and 7 bases at J, leaving 4 bases unmatched. CDR3 bases: TGTGCCAGCAGTTCACAGGGGTGGCAGCCCCAGCATTTT. It codes for CASSSQGWQPQHF.

V and J are TRBV9 and TRBJ1-4, with a tentative D call TRBD1 (5 bases). Germline-derived CDR1 and CDR2 are SGDLS and YYNGEE. V lost 2 bases to trimming and J lost 5 bases, with 16 bases between them. This CDR3 is 16 amino acids long. The DNA for the CDR3 is TGTGCCAGCAGCGTGGAGACCGGGGGTTTGAATGAAAAACTGTTTTTT. This encodes CASSVETGGLNEKLFF.

This chain connects TRBV10-3 to TRBJ2-7, with a tentative D call TRBD2 (6 bases). The V end was cut by 10 bases, the J end by 7 bases, with 20 bases between. The CDR3 consists of 13 residues. Per germline, CDR1 ENHRY and CDR2 SYGVKD. CDR3 amino acids: CASGGFRTKEQYF. The CDR3 DNA reads as TGTGCCAGCGGAGGGTTCAGGACTAAGGAGCAGTACTTC.

The V call is TRBV7-2, the J call TRBJ2-1; 13 nucleotides agree with TRBD2. There are 14 residues in the CDR3. V dropped 8 bases and J dropped 7; count of bases not matched to a gene: 5. Germline values: CDR1 SGHTA, CDR2 FQGNSA. The CDR3 reads CASSGLAGENEQFF. Here the CDR3 DNA reads TGTGCCAGCTCCGGACTAGCGGGAGAGAATGAGCAGTTCTTC. Together with reference TRBV7-2 and TRBJ2-1, the CDR3 gives the full variable domain: GAGVSQSPSNKVTEKGKDVELRCDPISGHTALYWYRQSLGQGLEFLIYFQGNSAPDKSGLPSDRFSAERTGGSVSTLTIQRTQQEDSAVYLCASSGLAGENEQFFGPGTRLTVL.

This clone appeared a single time. The V and J genes are TRBV7-3 and TRBJ2-1, with D perhaps assigned TRBD1 or TRBD2 (5 bases each). This CDR3 has 15 residues. V lost 4 bases and J 6 bases, leaving 16 bases between the germline ends. Germline V gene sequence: CDR1 SGHTA, CDR2 FQGTGA. CDR3 amino acids: CASSYQSGTRNEQFF. The CDR3 nucleotides are TGTGCCAGCAGCTATCAATCCGGGACCCGCAATGAGCAGTTCTTC. Full variable domain (rest looked up from reference TRBV7-3 and TRBJ2-1): GAGVSQTPSNKVTEKGKYVELRCDPISGHTALYWYRQSLGQGPEFLIYFQGTGAADDSGLPNDRFFAVRPEGSVSTLKIQRTERGDSAVYLCASSYQSGTRNEQFFGPGTRLTVL.

This clone has only a few counts. The chain links TRBV25-1 to TRBJ2-2; no reliable D call. V shed 8 bases and J shed 4 bases, with 17 bases lying between them. The CDR3 covers 15 residues. Germline V CDR1 and CDR2: MGHDK, SYGVNS. CDR3 sequence reads: CASSRNTGVTGELFF. CDR3 nucleotide sequence: TGTGCCAGCTCCCGCAACACTGGTGTCACCGGGGAGCTGTTTTTT.

The chain couples TRBV29-1 to TRBJ2-7; possible D gene TRBD1, 5 bases. Germline V CDR1 and CDR2: SQVTM, ANQGSEA. V lost 6 bases and J 2 bases, leaving 17 bases between the germline ends. CDR3 length: 14 amino acids. The CDR3 DNA is TGCAGCGTAGATAGTACAGGAGAGACCTACGAGCAGTACTTC. It codes for CSVDSTGETYEQYF.

This chain connects TRBV11-3 to TRBJ2-4, with D perhaps matching TRBD1 (5 bases). Per the germline V gene, CDR1 is SGHNT and CDR2 is YENEEA. There are 16 residues in the CDR3. The V end lost 0 bases, the J end lost 2 bases, and 11 bases lay between the germline ends. Here the CDR3 DNA reads TGTGCCAGCAGCTTAGATTGGGGCAGTACCAAAAACATTCAGTACTTC. It yields the protein CASSLDWGSTKNIQYF. The variable domain in full, completed from reference TRBV11-3 and TRBJ2-4, reads EAGVVQSPRYKIIEKKQPVAFWCNPISGHNTLYWYLQNLGQGPELLIRYENEEAVDDSQLPKDRFSAERLKGVDSTLKIQPAELGDSAVYLCASSLDWGSTKNIQYFGAGTRLSVL.

The chain recombines TRBV5-1 with TRBJ2-7; D assignment may be TRBD1 or TRBD2 (7 bases each). Germline-derived CDR1 and CDR2 are SGHRS and YFSETQ. The CDR3 runs to 15 residues. Trimming pared 4 bases from V and 2 bases from J, leaving 16 bases between. In DNA, the CDR3 is TGCGCCAGCAGCAGCGGGACAGTCATCCCCTACGAGCAGTACTTC. Protein sequence: CASSSGTVIPYEQYF.

This sequence joins TRBV28 and TRBJ1-2; TRBD1 agrees at 7 bases. CDR1 and CDR2 (germline): MDHEN, SYDVKM. Trimming at V came to 4 bases and at J to 0 bases, leaving 20 bases not matched to a gene. This CDR3 is 20 amino acids long. The CDR3 sequence: CASSSPLPSTGTLANYGYTF. DNA for the CDR3: TGTGCCAGCAGTTCTCCTTTACCGTCGACAGGGACCTTAGCTAACTATGGCTACACCTTC.

This clone has more than one count but fewer than ten. The rearrangement links TRBV4-1 to TRBJ1-6; 9 bases agree with TRBD1. From germline, CDR1 is MGHRA and CDR2 YSYEKL. This CDR3 has 17 residues. V dropped 4 bases and J dropped 4; count of bases not matched to a gene: 8. CDR3: CASSRGQGTTYNSPLHF. Here the CDR3 DNA reads TGCGCCAGCAGCCGCGGACAGGGGACCACTTATAATTCACCCCTCCACTTT.

V usage is TRBV19 and J usage is TRBJ2-7, with a possible D match to TRBD1 (6 bases). Trimming left V 3 bases short and J 0 bases short, with 9 bases between. Germline CDR1 is LNHDA and CDR2 is SQIVND (reference sequence). The CDR3 is made up of 14 amino acids. CDR3 residues: CASSITGNSYEQYF. For the CDR3, the DNA is TGTGCCAGTAGTATTACAGGGAACTCCTACGAGCAGTACTTC.

J is TRBJ2-6 and V is TRBV18; 7 positions agree with TRBD1. The CDR3 has 17 residues. Germline values: CDR1 KGHSH, CDR2 LQKENI. Germline trimming cut 1 base from V and 2 bases from J; bases unmatched to any gene: 5. CDR3 nucleotides: TGTGCCAGCTCACCACGGACAGGCGGGCCTGGGGCCAACGTCCTGACTTTC. Its translation: CASSPRTGGPGANVLTF.

J is TRBJ2-1 and V is TRBV9; 7 bases are a match to TRBD2. Germline loops: CDR1 SGDLS, CDR2 YYNGEE. This CDR3 is built from 15 residues. V gave up 3 bases and J gave up 2 bases; unmatched junction bases: 5. The CDR3 region is CASSAGDYTYNEQFF. CDR3 nucleotides: TGTGCCAGCAGCGCCGGGGACTATACCTACAATGAGCAGTTCTTC. Combining the CDR3 with reference TRBV9 and TRBJ2-1 gives the whole variable domain DSGVTQTPKHLITATGQRVTLRCSPRSGDLSVYWYQQSLDQGLQFLIQYYNGEERAKGNILERFSAQQFPDLHSELNLSSLELGDSALYFCASSAGDYTYNEQFFGPGTRLTVL.

This chain joins TRBV19 and TRBJ2-5; no firm D call. Germline CDR1 and CDR2: LNHDA and SQIVND (reference sequence). The CDR3 is 16 residues long. V was trimmed by 5 bases and J by 0 bases, leaving 16 bases between them. DNA for the CDR3: TGTGCCAGTAGTGCTGCCCCCTCGGAGTACCAAGAGACCCAGTACTTC. This sequence encodes CASSAAPSEYQETQYF.

The chain has TRBV5-1 and TRBJ2-7; 8 bases line up with TRBD1. The CDR3 contains 14 residues. CDR1 and CDR2 (germline): SGHRS, YFSETQ. V lost 1 base and J lost 6; bases outside the gene matches: 6. Here the CDR3 reads CASSLSGTGGEQYF. Here the CDR3 DNA reads TGCGCCAGCAGCTTGAGTGGGACAGGAGGCGAGCAGTACTTC. Filled out from reference TRBV5-1 and TRBJ2-7, the complete variable domain reads KAGVTQTPRYLIKTRGQQVTLSCSPISGHRSVSWYQQTPGQGLQFLFEYFSETQRNKGNFPGRFSGRQFSNSRSEMNVSTLELGDSALYLCASSLSGTGGEQYFGPGTRLTVT.

This clone is a singleton in its sample. The rearrangement uses TRBV28 and TRBJ2-5; 13 bases fit TRBD2. The CDR3 contains 13 residues. V lost 6 bases and J lost 5; bases outside the gene matches: 0. Germline assignment: CDR1 MDHEN and CDR2 SYDVKM. The CDR3 nucleotides read TGTGCCAGCAGACTAGCGGGGGGGGAGACCCAGTACTTC. Residues: CASRLAGGETQYF.

CDR3 bases: TGTGCCAGCAGCACCGGGACAGGGTCCAACGAGCAGTACTTC. Protein: CASSTGTGSNEQYF. The chain couples TRBV2 to TRBJ2-7; TRBD1 agrees at 9 bases. The CDR3 loop spans 14 amino acids. The J segment lost 5 bases and the V segment lost 6 bases, leaving 8 bases of the junction unmatched. CDR1 and CDR2 (germline): SNHLY, FYNNEI. The full variable domain, its missing parts supplied by reference TRBV2 and TRBJ2-7, is EPEVTQTPSHQVTQMGQEVILRCVPISNHLYFYWYRQILGQKVEFLVSFYNNEISEKSEIFDDQFSVERPDGSNFTLKIRSTKLEDSAMYFCASSTGTGSNEQYFGPGTRLTVT.

This rearrangement joins TRBV10-3 to TRBJ1-1; tentative D call: TRBD1 (5 bases). Trimming left V 8 bases short and J 2 bases short, with 9 bases between. Germline lookup yields CDR1 ENHRY and CDR2 SYGVKD. The length of the CDR3 is 12 residues. CDR3 nucleotide sequence: TGTGCCATCGCGACAGCTAACACTGAAGCTTTCTTT. It encodes CAIATANTEAFF.

V gene TRBV19 combines with J gene TRBJ1-4, with D unclear. The CDR3 extends over 13 amino acids. Germline CDR1 reads LNHDA; CDR2 reads SQIVND (reference sequence). V was trimmed by 3 bases and J by 7 bases, leaving 9 bases between them. The DNA for the CDR3 is TGTGCCAGTAGTATTTGGAGAACTGAAAAACTGTTTTTT. Residues: CASSIWRTEKLFF.